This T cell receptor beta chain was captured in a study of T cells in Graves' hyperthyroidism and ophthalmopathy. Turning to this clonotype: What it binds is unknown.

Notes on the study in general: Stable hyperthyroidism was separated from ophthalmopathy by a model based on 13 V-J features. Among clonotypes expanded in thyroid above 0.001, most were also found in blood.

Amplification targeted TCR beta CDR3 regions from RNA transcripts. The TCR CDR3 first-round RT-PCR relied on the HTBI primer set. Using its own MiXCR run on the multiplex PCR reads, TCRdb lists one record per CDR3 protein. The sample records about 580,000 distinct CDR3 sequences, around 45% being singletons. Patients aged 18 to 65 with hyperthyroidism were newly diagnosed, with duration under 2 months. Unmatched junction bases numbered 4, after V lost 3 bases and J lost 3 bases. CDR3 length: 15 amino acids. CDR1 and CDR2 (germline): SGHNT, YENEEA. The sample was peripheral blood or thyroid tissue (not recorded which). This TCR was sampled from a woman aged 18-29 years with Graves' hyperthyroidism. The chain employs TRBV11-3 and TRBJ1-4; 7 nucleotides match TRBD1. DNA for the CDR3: TGTGCCAGCAGCTTGTGGGACAGTTCTAATGAAAAACTGTTTTTT. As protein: CASSLWDSSNEKLFF.